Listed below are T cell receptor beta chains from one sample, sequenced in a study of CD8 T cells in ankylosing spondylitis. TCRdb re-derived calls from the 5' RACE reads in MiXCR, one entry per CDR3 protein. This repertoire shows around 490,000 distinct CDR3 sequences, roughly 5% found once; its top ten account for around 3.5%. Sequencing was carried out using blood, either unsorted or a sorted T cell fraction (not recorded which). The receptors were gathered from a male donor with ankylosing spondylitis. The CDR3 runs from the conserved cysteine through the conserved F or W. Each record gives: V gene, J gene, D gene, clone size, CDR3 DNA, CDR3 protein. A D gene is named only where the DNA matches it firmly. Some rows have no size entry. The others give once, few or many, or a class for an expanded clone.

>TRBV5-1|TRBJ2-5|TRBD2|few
TGCGCCAGCAGCTTGACTAGCGCCATAACGGAGACCCAGTACTTC
CASSLTSAITETQYF
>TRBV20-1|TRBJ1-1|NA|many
TGCAGTGCTAGAGAGGACCAGAACACTGAAGCTTTCTTT
CSAREDQNTEAFF
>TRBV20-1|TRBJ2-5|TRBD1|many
TGCAGTGCTATTGGACAGGGGAGTGGGCAAGAGACCCAGTACTTC
CSAIGQGSGQETQYF
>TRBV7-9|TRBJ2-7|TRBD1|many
TGTGCCAGCAGCTTAAGAATTGGGACAGGAGGTCGCGACGAGCAGTACTTC
CASSLRIGTGGRDEQYF
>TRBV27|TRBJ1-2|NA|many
TGTGCCAGCAGTTCTCACAGAACCTACTATGGCTACACCTTC
CASSSHRTYYGYTF
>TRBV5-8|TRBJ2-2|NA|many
TGTGCCAGCAGCGAGATTTCCAGATACACCGGGGAGCTGTTTTTT
CASSEISRYTGELFF
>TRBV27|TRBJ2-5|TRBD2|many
TGTGCCAGCAGTGATAGACTAGCGGGGGGGCGATTTGAGACCCAGTACTTC
CASSDRLAGGRFETQYF
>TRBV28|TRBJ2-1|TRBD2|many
TGTGCCAGCAGTTCAGTAGCGGGAGTCGGAAGTGAGCAGTTCTTC
CASSSVAGVGSEQFF
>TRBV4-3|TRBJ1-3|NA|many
TGCGCCAGCAGCCAAGTTAGCGGCTACTCTGGAAACACCATATATTTT
CASSQVSGYSGNTIYF
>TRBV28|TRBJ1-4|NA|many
TGTGCCAGCAGTTCTAGAGAAAAACTGTTTTTT
CASSSREKLFF
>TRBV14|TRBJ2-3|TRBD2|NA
TGTGCCAGCAGCCCGGGGGTGACTAGCGGGAGTGCGGGCACAGATACGCAGTATTTT
CASSPGVTSGSAGTDTQYF
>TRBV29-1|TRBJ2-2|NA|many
TGCAGCGTTGAAGATCACAGGCTGAACACCGGGGAGCTGTTTTTT
CSVEDHRLNTGELFF
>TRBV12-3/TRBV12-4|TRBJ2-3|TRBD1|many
TGTGCCAGCAGTGTCCGGACAGGGAGTGAAGGGGATACGCAGTATTTT
CASSVRTGSEGDTQYF
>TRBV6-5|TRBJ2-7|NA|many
TGTGCCAGCAGTTCGCCCCAGGATCACCGACGGTACTTC
CASSSPQDHRRYF
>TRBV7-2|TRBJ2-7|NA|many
TGTGCCAGCAGCTATGGATCTTCGGTCGAGCAGTACTTC
CASSYGSSVEQYF
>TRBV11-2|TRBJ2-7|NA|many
TGTGCCAGCAGGTTGTCTAGCACCTACGAGCAGTACTTC
CASRLSSTYEQYF
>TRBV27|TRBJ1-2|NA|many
TGTGCCAGCAGTTTATCGTGGACAGAAGGCTCCGATGGCTACACCTTC
CASSLSWTEGSDGYTF
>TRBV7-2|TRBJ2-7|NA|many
TGTGCCAGCAGCTTAAAGAACGACGGAGTCTACGAGCAGTACTTC
CASSLKNDGVYEQYF
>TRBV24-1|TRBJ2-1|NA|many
TGTGCCACCACAGGGTCGAGCGATGAGCAGTTCTTC
CATTGSSDEQFF
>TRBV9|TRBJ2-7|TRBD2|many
TGTGCCAGCAGCGCTACTAGCGGGGGGTTTTCCGAGCAGTACTTC
CASSATSGGFSEQYF
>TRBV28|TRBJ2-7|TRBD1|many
TGTGCCAGTTACGATATGGGGACAGGGTCCTACGAGCAGTACTTC
CASYDMGTGSYEQYF
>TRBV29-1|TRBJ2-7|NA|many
TGCAGCGTTGAAACGGAGGCCCGCTCCTACGAGCAGTACTTC
CSVETEARSYEQYF
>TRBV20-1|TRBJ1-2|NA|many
TGCAGTGCTAGCTCATTATACAACTATGGCTACACCTTC
CSASSLYNYGYTF
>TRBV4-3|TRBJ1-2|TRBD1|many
TGCGCCAGCAGCCGGGGGACAGACAACTATGGCTACACCTTC
CASSRGTDNYGYTF
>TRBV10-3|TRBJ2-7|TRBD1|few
TGTGCCATGACTCCGGGACAGGGATCTAAGCAGTACTTC
CAMTPGQGSKQYF
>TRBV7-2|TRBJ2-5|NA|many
TGTGCCAGCAGCTCCAGTGGACCACCAGAGACCCAGTACTTC
CASSSSGPPETQYF
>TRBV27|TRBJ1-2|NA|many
TGTGCCAGCAGTTTCCCAACGGGCTATGGCTACACCTTC
CASSFPTGYGYTF
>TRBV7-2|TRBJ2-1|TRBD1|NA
TGTGCCAGCAGGGCGAGGGGGCGGAATGAGCAGTTCTTC
CASRARGRNEQFF
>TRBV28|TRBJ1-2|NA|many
TGTGCCAGCTATAACATATGGTTGGGCTACACCTTC
CASYNIWLGYTF
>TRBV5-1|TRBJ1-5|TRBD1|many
TGCGCCAGCAGTCCCGGGACAGGGGACAATCAGCCCCAGCATTTT
CASSPGTGDNQPQHF
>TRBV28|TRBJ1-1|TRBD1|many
TGTGCCGCAACCAGGGGGTATAACACTGAAGCTTTCTTT
CAATRGYNTEAFF
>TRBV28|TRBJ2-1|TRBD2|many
TGTGCCAGCAGAAACCTAGCGGGAGTTCGTTACAATGAGCAGTTCTTC
CASRNLAGVRYNEQFF
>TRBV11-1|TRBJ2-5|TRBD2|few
TGTGCCAGCAGCTTCGGAGCGGGACCCGAGACCCAGTACTTC
CASSFGAGPETQYF
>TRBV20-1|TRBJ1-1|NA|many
TGCAGTGCTAAGGCGCCCGGAGGGACTGAAGCTTTCTTT
CSAKAPGGTEAFF
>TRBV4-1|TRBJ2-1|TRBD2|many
TGCGCCAGCAGCCATCGTAGCGGGAGCCTCTCCTACAATGAGCAGTTCTTC
CASSHRSGSLSYNEQFF
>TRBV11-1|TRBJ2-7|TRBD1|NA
TGTGCCAGCAGCTGGGGGACAGTGTCCTACGAGCAGTACTTC
CASSWGTVSYEQYF
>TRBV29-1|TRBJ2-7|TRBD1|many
TGCAGCGTTTTGACAGGGTATTCCTACGAGCAGTACTTC
CSVLTGYSYEQYF
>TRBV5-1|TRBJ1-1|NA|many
TGCGCCAGCAGCTTGGCGCCGGCGAACACTGAAGCTTTCTTT
CASSLAPANTEAFF
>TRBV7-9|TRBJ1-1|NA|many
TGTGCCAGCAGCTTAGGGACAGATGGGGACACTGAAGCTTTCTTT
CASSLGTDGDTEAFF
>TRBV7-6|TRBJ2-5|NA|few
TGTGCCAGCAGCTCCCCCCCGGAGACCCAGTACTTC
CASSSPPETQYF
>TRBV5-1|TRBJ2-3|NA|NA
TGCGCCAGCAGCTGGGGAACTAGCCCCACAGATACGCAGTATTTT
CASSWGTSPTDTQYF
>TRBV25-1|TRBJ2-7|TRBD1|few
TGTGCCACCTCTGAGGGGGCGGGCGAGCAGTACTTC
CATSEGAGEQYF
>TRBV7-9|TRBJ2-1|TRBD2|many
TGTGCCAGCAGCTTAGCGGGCGGGAGGGCCCACTACAATGAGCAGTTCTTC
CASSLAGGRAHYNEQFF
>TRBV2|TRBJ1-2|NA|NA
TGTGCCAGCAGTGAGGAGATAAACTATGGCTACACCTTC
CASSEEINYGYTF